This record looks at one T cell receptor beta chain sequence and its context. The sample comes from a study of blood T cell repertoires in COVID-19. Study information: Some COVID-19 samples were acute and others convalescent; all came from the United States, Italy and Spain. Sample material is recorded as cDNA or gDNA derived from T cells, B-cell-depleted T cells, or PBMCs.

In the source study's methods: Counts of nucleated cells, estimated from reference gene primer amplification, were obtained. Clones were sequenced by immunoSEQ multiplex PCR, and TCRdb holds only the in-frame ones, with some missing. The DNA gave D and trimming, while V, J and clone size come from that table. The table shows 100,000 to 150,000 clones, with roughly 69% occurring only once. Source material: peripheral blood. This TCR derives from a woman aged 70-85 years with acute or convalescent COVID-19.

The chain's CDR3 is CASSLALGGFTDTQYF. The CDR3, as DNA: TGTGCCAGCAGCTTAGCCCTCGGGGGGTTCACAGATACGCAGTATTTT. The genes are TRBV7-2 and TRBJ2-3; TRBD2 matches 7 bases. V lost 0 bases to trimming and J lost 2 bases; unmatched junction nucleotides: 5. CDR1 and CDR2 from the germline V gene are SGHTA and FQGNSA. The CDR3 runs to 16 residues.